This T cell receptor beta chain was identified in a study of cytomegalovirus exposure and HLA in healthy donors. For the study at large: From donors who were HLA-typed, an early data release held 65 million to 85 million unique TCRs.

Primers for the PCR totalled 60 Vbeta and 13 Jbeta. The repertoire was sequenced with immunoSEQ multiplex PCR; TCRdb's copy has only in-frame clones and lacks some. In total, the table holds roughly 120,000 clones. The study, taken as a whole, reports: Earlier analysis yielded a pattern in which most TCR beta V segments were productive about 90% or about 30% of the time. Across donors, presence/absence analyses took sequencing depth to be roughly uniform.

As to this clone: Its antigen remains unknown.

Sequencing was done on a sample of PBMCs. This TCR came from a man aged 18 to 30 in good health and CMV-seronegative.

In DNA, the CDR3 is TGTGCCAGCAGCCAACGAGTTGGACTCGAATTTGGAAACACCATATATTTT. The encoded protein is CASSQRVGLEFGNTIYF. The chain has TRBV28 and TRBJ1-3; D is unresolved. The V end lost 6 bases, the J end lost 3 bases, and 21 bases lay between the germline ends. There are 17 residues in the CDR3. The germline CDR1 and CDR2 sequences are MDHEN and SYDVKM.